These 15 T cell receptor beta chains came from one sample sequenced in a study of blood T cell repertoires in COVID-19. Sequencing was performed with immunoSEQ multiplex PCR; in TCRdb, only in-frame clones are kept and a portion is missing. The profile shows about 120,000 clones, around 89% of them singletons. Sequenced sample: peripheral blood. These receptor sequences come from a man in his forties or fifties with acute or convalescent COVID-19.

The V gene is TRBV19, the J gene TRBJ2-1, with 7 nucleotides matching TRBD2. CDR1 and CDR2 (germline): LNHDA, SQIVND (reference sequence). V trimming: 1 base; J trimming: 7 bases; junction bases outside the gene matches: 10. The CDR3 is 16 residues long. The CDR3 sequence is CASSIGRLALFNEQFF. The CDR3 DNA reads as TGTGCCAGTAGTATAGGGAGACTAGCTCTTTTTAATGAGCAGTTCTTC. The complete variable domain, with remaining parts taken from reference TRBV19 and TRBJ2-1, reads DGGITQSPKYLFRKEGQNVTLSCEQNLNHDAMYWYRQDPGQGLRLIYYSQIVNDFQKGDIAEGYSVSREKKESFPLTVTSAQKNPTAFYLCASSIGRLALFNEQFFGPGTRLTVL.

Only one count was recorded for this clone. CDR3 residues: CASSPTSAISYNEQFF. The CDR3 region has the DNA TGTGCCAGCAGTCCAACTAGCGCCATCTCCTACAATGAGCAGTTCTTC. This chain connects TRBV28 to TRBJ2-1; 7 nucleotides agree with TRBD2. The germline gives CDR1 MDHEN, CDR2 SYDVKM. The trim removed 5 bases at V and 0 bases at J, leaving 7 bases unmatched. There are 16 residues in the CDR3. The full variable domain, completed using reference TRBV28 and TRBJ2-1, is DVKVTQSSRYLVKRTGEKVFLECVQDMDHENMFWYRQDPGLGLRLIYFSYDVKMKEKGDIPEGYSVSREKKERFSLILESASTNQTSMYLCASSPTSAISYNEQFFGPGTRLTVL.

The V call is TRBV28, the J call TRBJ1-3; no firm D call. Deletions cut 1 base from V and 0 bases from J, with 7 bases between. Looked up from germline, CDR1 is MDHEN and CDR2 is SYDVKM. The CDR3 length is 15 residues. DNA of the CDR3: TGTGCCAGCAGTTTATTACAGAGCTCTGGAAACACCATATATTTT. Residues: CASSLLQSSGNTIYF.

The J gene is TRBJ1-1, the V gene TRBV7-2; 7 bases line up with TRBD1. The CDR3 consists of 14 residues. In germline, CDR1 is SGHTA, CDR2 FQGNSA. V shed 6 bases and J 7 bases; nucleotides not matched to a gene: 11. This CDR3 is CASSVRGRISEAFF. The CDR3 DNA is TGTGCCAGCAGTGTCAGGGGGAGGATTAGTGAAGCTTTCTTT.

This clone was observed once. The rearrangement joins TRBV7-2 to TRBJ1-6, with D perhaps TRBD1 (5 bases). Germline loops: CDR1 SGHTA, CDR2 FQGNSA. The CDR3 loop spans 15 amino acids. Between the trimmed V and J ends, which lost 3 bases and 8 bases, there was a span of 14 bases. CDR3 sequence (DNA): TGTGCCAGCAGCTTGTTACAGGCGGCCCATTCACCCCTCCACTTT. It is translated as CASSLLQAAHSPLHF.

This chain joins TRBV19 and TRBJ2-3; D perhaps matches TRBD2 (5 bases). The CDR3 covers 13 residues. With 7 bases removed from V and 8 bases from J, the gap between germline ends came to 16 bases. Germline lookup yields CDR1 LNHDA and CDR2 SQIVND (reference sequence). The CDR3 DNA follows: TGTGCCAGTACCGACGTCGGGGTTGGTACGCAGTATTTT. It codes for CASTDVGVGTQYF.

V is TRBV11-3 and J is TRBJ2-2, with 9 bases matching TRBD1. The germline V gene has CDR1 SGHNT and CDR2 YENEEA. This CDR3 is built from 15 residues. The V and J ends lost 5 bases and 0 bases, in that order; junction bases with no gene match: 1. CDR3 region: CASSRQGANTGELFF. The CDR3 coding sequence is TGTGCCAGCAGCCGACAGGGGGCGAACACCGGGGAGCTGTTTTTT.

V is TRBV6-6 and J is TRBJ1-2; D unresolved. CDR1 and CDR2 (germline): MNHNY, SVGAGI (reference sequence). This CDR3 has 15 amino acids. Trimming took off 4 bases at V and 3 bases at J, with 15 bases between the two ends. CDR3 amino acids: CASSSPEVGDYGYTF. As DNA, the CDR3 is TGTGCCAGCAGTTCACCGGAGGTTGGCGACTATGGCTACACCTTC.

CDR3 nucleotides: TGTGCCAGCAGCTCGCTCCGGGATTACTACAATGAGCAGTTCTTC. It yields the protein CASSSLRDYYNEQFF. This rearrangement joins TRBV11-2 to TRBJ2-1; D is possibly TRBD2 (5 bases). The CDR3 consists of 15 residues. Germline V gene data show CDR1 as SGHAT and CDR2 as FQNNGV. V was cut by 4 bases and J by 3 bases, with 13 bases left in between.

V gene TRBV2 combines with J gene TRBJ1-1, with TRBD1 matching over 7 bases. The CDR3 consists of 15 residues. Germline V gene sequence: CDR1 SNHLY, CDR2 FYNNEI. The V and J ends lost 3 bases and 2 bases, in that order; junction bases with no gene match: 6. This CDR3 is CASSEMGQINTEAFF. CDR3 DNA sequence: TGTGCCAGCAGTGAGATGGGACAGATTAACACTGAAGCTTTCTTT.

This sequence joins TRBV18 and TRBJ1-1, with 7 bases fitting TRBD1. The CDR3 spans 14 residues. V gave up 2 bases and J gave up 1 base; unmatched junction bases: 1. CDR1 and CDR2 from the germline V gene are KGHSH and LQKENI. The CDR3 region has the DNA TGTGCCAGCTCACCAGGGACAGAGAACACTGAAGCTTTCTTT. This codes for CASSPGTENTEAFF.

The rearrangement joins TRBV5-1 to TRBJ1-3; D unclear. The ends were cut back, 4 bases at V and 9 bases at J, with 11 bases in the middle. Per germline, CDR1 SGHRS and CDR2 YFSETQ. This CDR3 has 12 residues. DNA for the CDR3: TGCGCCAGCAGCCGAGATCTGAGCACCATATATTTT. It is translated as CASSRDLSTIYF.

The chain employs TRBV9 and TRBJ1-2, with 7 bases fitting TRBD1. Trimming at V came to 0 bases and at J to 1 base, leaving 9 bases not matched to a gene. Germline CDR1 SGDLS, CDR2 YYNGEE. CDR3 length equals 17 residues. The chain's CDR3 is CASSVGGRGTFNYGYTF. CDR3 nucleotides: TGTGCCAGCAGCGTAGGCGGCAGGGGGACTTTTAACTATGGCTACACCTTC.

The rearrangement joins TRBV7-2 to TRBJ2-2; 7 bases are a match to TRBD1. The CDR3 length is 16 residues. The junction had 3 bases not matched to a gene; V was cut back by 2 bases and J by 0 bases. Germline CDR1 is SGHTA and CDR2 is FQGNSA. The CDR3 sequence: CASSLLGGPNTGELFF. The CDR3 DNA reads TGTGCCAGCAGCTTACTAGGGGGCCCGAACACCGGGGAGCTGTTTTTT.

The V call is TRBV19, the J call TRBJ2-7; D is perhaps TRBD1 (5 bases). V was shortened by 8 bases and J by 2 bases, with 7 bases between the two germline ends. This CDR3 has 11 residues. Germline CDR1 is LNHDA and CDR2 is SQIVND (reference sequence). The CDR3 loop is CASEGAYEQYF. Written as DNA, the CDR3 is TGTGCCAGTGAAGGGGCCTACGAGCAGTACTTC.